The clone carrying this T cell receptor beta chain was seen at least ten times. Its antigen is as yet unknown. Researchers turned away patients with other autoimmune diseases, uncontrolled infections, pregnancy or lactation. This sample stems from a study of Graves' ophthalmopathy and Graves' hyperthyroidism. Study details: Blood was drawn at initial diagnosis, before any treatment.

Whole-study findings and limits: Appearing in blood as well were most expanded thyroid clonotypes above 0.001 frequency.

The sequenced template was RNA, covering the TCR beta CDR3 region. HTBI-primed first-round RT-PCR preceded second-round multiplex PCR. TCRdb independently ran MiXCR on the multiplex PCR reads; one entry per CDR3 protein. Here the sample spans some 350,000 distinct CDR3 sequences, approximately 18% being singletons. This clonotype was sampled from an adult woman with stable Graves' hyperthyroidism. The sample comprised peripheral blood.

The CDR3: CASSWRTGGTEAFF. In DNA, the CDR3 is TGTGCCAGCAGTTGGAGGACAGGGGGCACTGAAGCTTTCTTT. This chain connects TRBV6-5 to TRBJ1-1; 10 bases are a match to TRBD1. Unmatched junction bases numbered 3, after V lost 4 bases and J lost 4 bases. The V gene's germline CDR1 is MNHEY and CDR2 SVGAGI. This CDR3 contains 14 residues.